This TCR beta chain was found in a study of identifying expanded T cells in peripheral blood. On this clone itself: What it binds is unknown.

Whole-study results and caveats: Clone count variance between roughly 2-week samples rose with total template count.

Sequenced by immunoSEQ multiplex PCR; TCRdb stores in-frame clones only, minus some. Of 120,000 or so clones in the sample, around four fifths were seen once. Input material: blood. The TCR comes from a person aged 18 to 75 in good health.

The CDR3 sequence: CASSEWGTGLQPQHF. The DNA of the CDR3 is TGCGCCAGCAGTGAGTGGGGGACAGGGCTTCAGCCCCAGCATTTT. The rearrangement uses TRBV10-2 and TRBJ1-5, with 9 nucleotides matching TRBD1. V was clipped by 1 base and J by 6 bases; unmatched bases: 4. The CDR3 spans 15 residues. Germline CDR1 WSHSY, CDR2 SAAADI.